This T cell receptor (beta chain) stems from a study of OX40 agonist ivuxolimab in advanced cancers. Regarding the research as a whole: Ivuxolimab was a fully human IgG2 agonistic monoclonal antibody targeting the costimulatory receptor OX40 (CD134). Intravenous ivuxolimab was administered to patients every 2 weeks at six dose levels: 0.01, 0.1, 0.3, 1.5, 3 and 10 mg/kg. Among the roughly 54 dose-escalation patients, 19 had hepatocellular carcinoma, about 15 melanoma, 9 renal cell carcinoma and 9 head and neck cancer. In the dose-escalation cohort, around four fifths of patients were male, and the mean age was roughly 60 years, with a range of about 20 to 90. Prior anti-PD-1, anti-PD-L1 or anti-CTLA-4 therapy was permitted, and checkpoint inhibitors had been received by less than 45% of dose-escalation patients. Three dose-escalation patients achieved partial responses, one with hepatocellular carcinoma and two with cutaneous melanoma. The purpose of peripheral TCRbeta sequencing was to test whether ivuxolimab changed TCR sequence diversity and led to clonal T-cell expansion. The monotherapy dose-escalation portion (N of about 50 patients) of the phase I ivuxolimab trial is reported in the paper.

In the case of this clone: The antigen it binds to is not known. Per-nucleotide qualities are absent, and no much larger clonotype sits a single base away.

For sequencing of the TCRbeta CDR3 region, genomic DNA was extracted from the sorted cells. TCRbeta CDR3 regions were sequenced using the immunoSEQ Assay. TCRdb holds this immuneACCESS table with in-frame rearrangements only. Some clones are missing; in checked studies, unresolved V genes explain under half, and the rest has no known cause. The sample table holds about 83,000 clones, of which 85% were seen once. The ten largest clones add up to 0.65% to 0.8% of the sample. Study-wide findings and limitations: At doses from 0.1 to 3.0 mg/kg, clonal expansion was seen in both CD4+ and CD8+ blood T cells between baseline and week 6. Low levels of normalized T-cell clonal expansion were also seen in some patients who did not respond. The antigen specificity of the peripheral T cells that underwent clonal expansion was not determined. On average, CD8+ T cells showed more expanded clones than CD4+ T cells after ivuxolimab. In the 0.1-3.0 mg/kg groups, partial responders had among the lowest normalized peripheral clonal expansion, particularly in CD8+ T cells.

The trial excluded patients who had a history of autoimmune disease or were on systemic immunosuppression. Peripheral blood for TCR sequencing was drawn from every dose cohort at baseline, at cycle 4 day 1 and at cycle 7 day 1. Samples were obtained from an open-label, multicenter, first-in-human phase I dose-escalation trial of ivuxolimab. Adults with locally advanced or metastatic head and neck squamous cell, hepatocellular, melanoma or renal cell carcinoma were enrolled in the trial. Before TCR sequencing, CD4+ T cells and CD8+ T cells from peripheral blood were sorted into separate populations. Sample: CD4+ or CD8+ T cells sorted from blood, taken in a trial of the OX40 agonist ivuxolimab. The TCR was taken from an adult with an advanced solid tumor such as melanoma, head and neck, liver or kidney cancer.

The base sequence is TGTGCCAGCAGTGGATGGTATAATTCACCCCTCCACTTT. Translation gives CASSGWYNSPLHF. The sequence is built from TRBV5-6 and TRBJ1-6, with the D gene not clear enough to name. There are 13 amino acids in the CDR3, from cysteine to phenylalanine inclusive. Only the CDR3 DNA stays, 39 bases, in frame from base 1. Per the germline V gene, SGHDT is the CDR1 and YYEEEE is the CDR2. Relative to germline, V is 5 bases shorter and J is 4 bases shorter, with 7 bases between their ends.